One sample yielded the 27 T cell receptor beta chains listed below, sequenced in a study of blood T cell repertoires in COVID-19. Assay: immunoSEQ multiplex PCR; the TCRdb copy retains only in-frame clones and omits some. The sample has over 200,000 clones, about 90% seen once. The sample consisted of PBMCs or T cells enriched from blood (not recorded which). These TCRs come from a man in his thirties or forties who had recovered from COVID-19.

The J gene is TRBJ1-1, the V gene TRBV12-3 or TRBV12-4; D not certain. V was trimmed by 6 bases and J by 3 bases, leaving 5 bases between them. The CDR3 extends over 11 amino acids. The CDR3 nucleotides are TGTGCCAGCAGCCTTTACACTGAAGCTTTCTTT. Translation: CASSLYTEAFF.

J is TRBJ2-3 and V is TRBV12-3 or TRBV12-4, with D possibly TRBD2 on 5 matching bases. Trimming stripped 3 bases from V and 4 bases from J, with 5 bases between. This CDR3 spans 12 amino acids. The CDR3 loop reads CASSFGADTQYF. The CDR3 nucleotides read TGTGCCAGCAGTTTCGGGGCAGATACGCAGTATTTT.

This clone was counted between two and nine times. V usage is TRBV25-1 and J usage is TRBJ2-7, with D tentatively TRBD1 (5 bases). The CDR3 runs to 13 residues. Germline-derived CDR1 and CDR2 are MGHDK and SYGVNS. Trimming removed 4 bases at V and 5 bases at J, with 12 bases between. The CDR3 DNA follows: TGTGCCAGCAGTGGGCAGGGTGTAAACGAGCAGTACTTC. Amino acid sequence: CASSGQGVNEQYF.

In DNA, the CDR3 is TGTGCCAGCAGTTACAAGAATTCACCCCTCCACTTT. It is translated as CASSYKNSPLHF. V and J are TRBV12-3 or TRBV12-4 and TRBJ1-6; D is unresolved. The CDR3 is 12 amino acids. V was pared by 4 bases and J by 7 bases, with 5 bases between.

The CDR3 region has the DNA TGTGCCAGCAGTTTAGGGGACAGGTATTATGGCTACACCTTC. Residues: CASSLGDRYYGYTF. The chain carries TRBV28 and TRBJ1-2; 8 nucleotides line up with TRBD1. V was pared by 2 bases and J by 5 bases, with 4 bases of the junction left unmatched. Germline V lookup: CDR1 MDHEN, CDR2 SYDVKM. This CDR3 region has 14 residues.

The V gene is TRBV28, the J gene TRBJ2-7; D might be TRBD2 (6 bases). CDR3 size: 15 residues. Trimming cost V 4 bases and J 0 bases, with 13 bases left between them. Germline V gene data show CDR1 as MDHEN and CDR2 as SYDVKM. Written as DNA, the CDR3 is TGTGCCAGCAGTTCGCTGCTAGCGTTCTCCTACGAGCAGTACTTC. As protein: CASSSLLAFSYEQYF.

As concerns this clone: The same CDR3 arises from other DNA sequences in this sample as well. V gene TRBV5-4 combines with J gene TRBJ2-1; D might be TRBD2 (5 bases). The CDR3 is made up of 13 amino acids. The V and J ends lost 2 bases and 4 bases respectively, with 7 bases between them. Germline loops: CDR1 SGHNT, CDR2 YYREEE (reference sequence). The CDR3 sequence: CASSLGSYNEQFF. Written as DNA, the CDR3 is TGTGCCAGCAGCTTAGGGAGTTACAATGAGCAGTTCTTC.

V usage is TRBV28 and J usage is TRBJ2-1; 13 bases match TRBD2. Germline lookup yields CDR1 MDHEN and CDR2 SYDVKM. The CDR3 contains 15 residues. J gave up 8 bases and V 6 bases, and 7 bases lay outside the gene matches. CDR3 protein: CASRDQGLAGHEQFF. For the CDR3, the DNA is TGTGCCAGCAGGGACCAGGGACTAGCGGGGCATGAGCAGTTCTTC. Full variable domain (missing parts from reference TRBV28 and TRBJ2-1): DVKVTQSSRYLVKRTGEKVFLECVQDMDHENMFWYRQDPGLGLRLIYFSYDVKMKEKGDIPEGYSVSREKKERFSLILESASTNQTSMYLCASRDQGLAGHEQFFGPGTRLTVL.

This rearrangement joins TRBV29-1 to TRBJ1-2; D uncertain. This CDR3 is 10 amino acids long. Germline CDR1 and CDR2: SQVTM and ANQGSEA. The V and J ends lost 4 bases and 8 bases respectively, with 8 bases between them. DNA for the CDR3: TGCAGCGTTGGGTTCGGGGGCTACACCTTC. This gives the protein CSVGFGGYTF.

The rearrangement links TRBV6-5 to TRBJ1-1; no reliable D call. Per the germline V gene, CDR1 is MNHEY and CDR2 is SVGAGI. The CDR3 extends over 13 amino acids. Trimming pared 0 bases from V and 3 bases from J, leaving 5 bases between. The CDR3 protein is CASSYSRDTEAFF. The CDR3 nucleotides are TGTGCCAGCAGTTACTCGAGAGACACTGAAGCTTTCTTT.

The chain combines TRBV6-4 with TRBJ2-1, with 7 bases aligning to TRBD1. Trimming cost V 3 bases and J 2 bases; bases outside gene matches: 4. Germline values: CDR1 MRHNA, CDR2 SNTAGT. The CDR3 has 15 residues. DNA of the CDR3: TGTGCCAGCAGTGAAGGGCAGGGGGCCTACAATGAGCAGTTCTTC. This codes for CASSEGQGAYNEQFF.

The CDR3 sequence: CASSSAGRQYF. The CDR3 DNA is TGTGCCAGCAGCTCGGCGGGCCGGCAGTATTTT. The rearrangement uses TRBV13 and TRBJ2-3; D possibly corresponds to TRBD2 (5 bases). This CDR3 has 11 amino acids. Germline V lookup: CDR1 PRHDT, CDR2 FYEKMQ (reference sequence). V was trimmed by 4 bases and J by 11 bases, leaving 10 bases between them. Using reference TRBV13 and TRBJ2-3 for the parts outside the CDR3, the full variable domain is AAGVIQSPRHLIKEKRETATLKCYPIPRHDTVYWYQQGPGQDPQFLISFYEKMQSDKGSIPDRFSAQQFSDYHSELNMSSLELGDSALYFCASSSAGRQYFGPGTRLTVL.

This chain connects TRBV28 to TRBJ1-2; D perhaps matches TRBD1 (5 bases). In germline, CDR1 is MDHEN, CDR2 SYDVKM. Trimming shortened V by 3 bases and J by 3 bases, and 8 bases separated the two germline ends. This CDR3 comprises 13 residues. The CDR3 region is CASSLAGHYGYTF. CDR3 DNA sequence: TGTGCCAGCAGTTTGGCGGGGCACTATGGCTACACCTTC.

This chain connects TRBV19 to TRBJ2-4; D might be TRBD1 (5 bases). CDR1 is LNHDA and CDR2 is SQIVND in the germline V gene (reference sequence). The CDR3 consists of 15 residues. V was clipped by 7 bases and J by 0 bases, with 13 bases between them. CDR3: CASMGQTVAKNIQYF. Written as DNA, the CDR3 is TGTGCCAGTATGGGTCAGACAGTAGCCAAAAACATTCAGTACTTC.

This rearrangement joins TRBV5-4 to TRBJ2-7, with a tentative D call TRBD1 (6 bases). V lost 4 bases and J 5 bases, leaving 10 bases between the germline ends. The length of the CDR3 is 12 residues. The V gene's germline CDR1 is SGHNT and CDR2 YYREEE (reference sequence). CDR3 sequence: CASSLGQNEQYF. The CDR3 bases are TGTGCCAGCAGCCTAGGACAGAACGAGCAGTACTTC.

Comments on this clone: The germline gene is not matched at one end of the junction; a read error may be the cause. This chain links TRBV10-3 with TRBJ2-5, with D possibly TRBD1 on 6 matching bases. In germline, CDR1 is ENHRY, CDR2 SYGVKD. The CDR3 extends over 15 amino acids. The CDR3 DNA follows: TGTGCCATCAGTGCCCAACAGGGAGCCCAAGGGACCCAGTACTTC. Translation gives CAISAQQGAQGTQYF.

The chain uses TRBV19 and TRBJ2-2; the match to TRBD1 covers 9 bases. Trimming removed 3 bases from V and 4 bases from J; junction bases left unmatched: 0. Germline V lookup: CDR1 LNHDA, CDR2 SQIVND (reference sequence). The CDR3 has 14 amino acids. The CDR3 nucleotides are TGTGCCAGTAGTATGACAGGGGGCACCGGGGAGCTGTTTTTT. This sequence encodes CASSMTGGTGELFF.

There are a few counts of this clone. This rearrangement joins TRBV28 to TRBJ1-2; D perhaps matches TRBD1 (5 bases). V gave up 3 bases and J gave up 4 bases, with 6 bases separating them. In germline, CDR1 is MDHEN, CDR2 SYDVKM. The CDR3 is made up of 12 amino acids. CDR3 sequence: CASSFQGYGYTF. The CDR3 region has the DNA TGTGCCAGCAGTTTTCAGGGCTATGGCTACACCTTC.

This clone was detected only a few times. This chain's CDR3 is CASRPPGGAYYGYTF. The CDR3 nucleotides read TGTGCCAGCAGGCCCCCAGGGGGCGCTTACTATGGCTACACCTTC. The V gene is TRBV9, the J gene TRBJ1-2; the match to TRBD1 covers 8 bases. CDR1 and CDR2 from the germline V gene are SGDLS and YYNGEE. This CDR3 comprises 15 residues. V lost 5 bases to trimming and J lost 3 bases; unmatched junction nucleotides: 9.

This clone was observed a single time. For the CDR3, the DNA is TGCGCCAGCAGCTTTTCCGGGGCGAACACCGGGGAGCTGTTTTTT. It codes for CASSFSGANTGELFF. V gene TRBV5-1 combines with J gene TRBJ2-2; a possible D gene is TRBD2 (5 bases). CDR3 size: 15 residues. Germline lookup yields CDR1 SGHRS and CDR2 YFSETQ. Trimming removed 2 bases from V and 0 bases from J, with 8 bases in between.

The chain is built from TRBV28 and TRBJ2-3; 10 nucleotides agree with TRBD2. The CDR3 covers 16 residues. Germline V CDR1 and CDR2: MDHEN, SYDVKM. The J segment lost 1 base and the V segment lost 6 bases, leaving 7 bases of the junction unmatched. Here the CDR3 reads CASSSIGTSGTDTQYF. CDR3 bases: TGTGCCAGCAGCTCCATAGGGACTAGCGGCACAGATACGCAGTATTTT.

The J gene is TRBJ1-5, the V gene TRBV7-6, with 9 bases lining up with TRBD1. This CDR3 has 16 residues. Germline lookup yields CDR1 SGHVS and CDR2 FNYEAQ. V lost 5 bases and J lost 7; bases outside the gene matches: 12. CDR3 sequence (DNA): TGTGCCAGCAGCCTGGCACACAGGGGGCATGAACAGCCCCAGCATTTT. It translates to CASSLAHRGHEQPQHF. Full variable domain (missing parts from reference TRBV7-6 and TRBJ1-5): GAGVSQSPRYKVTKRGQDVALRCDPISGHVSLYWYRQALGQGPEFLTYFNYEAQQDKSGLPNDRFSAERPEGSISTLTIQRTEQRDSAMYRCASSLAHRGHEQPQHFGDGTRLSIL.

This clone has just a few counts. Here the CDR3 reads CAIGGDYGYTF. The CDR3 DNA sequence: TGCGCCATAGGAGGGGACTATGGCTACACCTTC. The J gene is TRBJ1-2, the V gene TRBV10-2; possibly TRBD1 for D (5 bases). CDR3 length: 11 residues. Trimming pared 10 bases from V and 3 bases from J, leaving 9 bases between. Germline V gene sequence: CDR1 WSHSY, CDR2 SAAADI.

The gene calls are TRBV6-5 and TRBJ1-2; 7 positions match TRBD1. J gave up 3 bases and V 2 bases, and 3 bases lay outside the gene matches. The germline gives CDR1 MNHEY, CDR2 SVGAGI. The CDR3 sequence is 14 residues long. The CDR3 DNA follows: TGTGCCAGCAGTTACACCGACAGGGACTATGGCTACACCTTC. Protein product: CASSYTDRDYGYTF.

This clone was seen a handful of times. This chain links TRBV5-5 with TRBJ2-2; D unclear. The CDR3 contains 13 residues. V was cut by 0 bases and J by 7 bases, with 7 bases left in between. Germline V gene sequence: CDR1 SGHKS, CDR2 YYEKEE (reference sequence). This chain's CDR3 is CASSLALYGELFF. The CDR3 bases are TGTGCCAGCAGCTTGGCCTTATACGGGGAGCTGTTTTTT.

The V and J genes are TRBV6-5 and TRBJ1-2; 7 bases map to TRBD1. V dropped 5 bases and J dropped 1; count of bases not matched to a gene: 7. From germline, CDR1 is MNHEY and CDR2 SVGAGI. The CDR3 is 15 amino acids. In nucleotides, the CDR3 is TGTGCCAGCAGTCGGGACAGCTTAAATAACTATGGCTACACCTTC. Translation gives CASSRDSLNNYGYTF.

This chain uses TRBV7-8 with TRBJ1-6, with no clear D. Trimming took off 3 bases at V and 9 bases at J, with 9 bases between the two ends. The germline gives CDR1 SGHVS, CDR2 FQNEAQ. This CDR3 contains 13 residues. CDR3 in amino acids: CASSFEPPSPLHF. CDR3 in DNA: TGTGCCAGCAGCTTCGAGCCCCCTTCACCCCTCCACTTT.